This entry features one TCR beta chain sequence. Antigen specificity is unknown. The same CDR3 also results from other DNA sequences found in this sample. CDR3 length: 14 amino acids. V shed 2 bases and J shed 2 bases, with 7 bases lying between them. Germline CDR1 and CDR2: MDHEN and SYDVKM. The data belong to a study of T cell responses to AZD1222 COVID-19 vaccine. Study-level findings and limits: Spike-specific TCR depth and breadth grew after two AZD1222 doses. Repertoires were collected only later (after the peak T cell response had occurred). There were vaccine-associated CD4 TCRs across spike, dominant at 160-218 and 743-854. Unmutated variant regions reportedly attract nearly half of all spike-specific TCRs.

Generated by immunoSEQ multiplex PCR, the TCRdb table keeps only in-frame clones and is missing some. The repertoire consists of more than 95,000 clones, with around 89% occurring once and the leading ten covering 4% to 4.5%. The TCR originated in an adult in good health. Specimen: peripheral blood, collected on day 0 of AZD1222 vaccination. The gene calls are TRBV28 and TRBJ1-3; D not resolved. Written as DNA, the CDR3 is TGTGCCAGCAGTTTAACTGGGGCTGGAAACACCATATATTTT. Its protein product is CASSLTGAGNTIYF.